This TCR beta chain was observed in a study of memory CD4+ T cells and cytomegalovirus serostatus. Overall study: Donors were healthy Belgian adults, 10 or so CMV seropositive and 20 to 30 seronegative.

The data were produced by immunoSEQ multiplex PCR, yet TCRdb's version contains in-frame clones alone and is incomplete. There are about 82,000 clones in the sample; approximately 80% occur only once, and less than 0.9% lies in the top ten. This clone was seen a handful of times. The antigen is undetermined. Study findings and constraints: The CMV-associated TCR signature appears largely within the CD4+ memory repertoire. Each of some 67 CMV-associated TCRbeta sequences occurred in one to five individuals.

The sort gate was single viable CD3+CD4+CD8-CD45RO+ cells for memory CD4+ T cells. Positive selection with CD4 microbeads enriched total CD4+ T cells. CDR3 size: 12 residues. Germline lookup yields CDR1 GTSNPN and CDR2 SVGIG (reference sequence). V dropped 2 bases and J dropped 2 bases, with 3 bases sitting between them. The TCR sequence derives from an adult in good health and CMV-seronegative. The sequenced sample consisted of memory CD4+ T cells from blood. The chain links TRBV30 to TRBJ2-2, with D uncertain. DNA for the CDR3: TGTGCCTGGAGTAAAAACACCGGGGAGCTGTTTTTT. It is translated as CAWSKNTGELFF.